The present T cell receptor beta chain was sequenced within a study of CD8 T cells in Susac syndrome. V was trimmed by 0 bases and J by 5 bases, leaving 20 bases between them. The length of the CDR3 is 16 residues. The germline CDR1 and CDR2 sequences are DFQATT and SNEGSKA (reference sequence). Random hexamers were used to reverse transcribe the RNA input (about 0.5 to 1 ug). MiXCR was run by TCRdb on the immunoSEQ multiplex PCR reads, yielding one entry per CDR3 protein. The sample carries roughly 44,000 distinct CDR3 sequences, roughly 93% recorded once. The chain combines TRBV20-1 with TRBJ2-7; D tentatively reads TRBD1 or TRBD2 (6 bases each). The clonotype originates from a human donor in good health. The specimen sequenced was CD8+ T cells from PBMCs. CDR3 nucleotide sequence: TGCAGTGCTAGAGACCCCAAGGGGGGCCTCGGGGACGAGCAGTACTTC. Residues: CSARDPKGGLGDEQYF.